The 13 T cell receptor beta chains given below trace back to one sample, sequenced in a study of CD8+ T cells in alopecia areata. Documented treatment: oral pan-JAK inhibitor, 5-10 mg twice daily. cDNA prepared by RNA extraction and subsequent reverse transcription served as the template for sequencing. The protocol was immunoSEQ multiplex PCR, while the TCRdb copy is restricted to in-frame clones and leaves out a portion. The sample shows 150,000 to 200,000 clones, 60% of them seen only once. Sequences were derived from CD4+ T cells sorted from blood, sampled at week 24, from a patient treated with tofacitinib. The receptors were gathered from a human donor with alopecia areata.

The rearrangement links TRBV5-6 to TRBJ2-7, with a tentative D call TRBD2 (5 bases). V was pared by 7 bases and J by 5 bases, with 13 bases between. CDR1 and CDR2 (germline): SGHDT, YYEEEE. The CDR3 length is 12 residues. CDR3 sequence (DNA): TGTGCCAGCGAGGGCCTAGCCCACGAGCAGTACTTC. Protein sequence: CASEGLAHEQYF.

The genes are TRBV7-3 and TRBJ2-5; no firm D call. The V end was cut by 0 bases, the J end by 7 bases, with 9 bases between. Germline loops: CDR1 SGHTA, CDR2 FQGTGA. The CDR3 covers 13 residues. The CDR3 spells CASSLTGLGTQYF. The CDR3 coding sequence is TGTGCCAGCAGCTTAACGGGATTAGGGACCCAGTACTTC.

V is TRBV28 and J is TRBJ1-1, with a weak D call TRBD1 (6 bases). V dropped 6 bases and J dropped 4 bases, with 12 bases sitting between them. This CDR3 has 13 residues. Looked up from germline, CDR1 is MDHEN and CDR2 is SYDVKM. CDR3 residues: CASSRPGVTEAFF. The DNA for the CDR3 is TGTGCCAGCAGCCGCCCAGGGGTCACTGAAGCTTTCTTT.

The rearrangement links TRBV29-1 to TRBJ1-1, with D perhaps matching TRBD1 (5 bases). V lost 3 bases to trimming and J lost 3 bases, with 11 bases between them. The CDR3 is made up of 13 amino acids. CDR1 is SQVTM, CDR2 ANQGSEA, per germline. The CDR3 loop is CSVERGADTEAFF. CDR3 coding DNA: TGCAGCGTTGAGAGGGGCGCGGACACTGAAGCTTTCTTT.

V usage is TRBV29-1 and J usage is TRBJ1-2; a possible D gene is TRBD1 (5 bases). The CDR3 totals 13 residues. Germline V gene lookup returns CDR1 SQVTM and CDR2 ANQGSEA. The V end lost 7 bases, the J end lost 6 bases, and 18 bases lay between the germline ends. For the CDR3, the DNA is TGCAGCGGCATGTGGGGGGGAGGCAATGGCTACACCTTC. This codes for CSGMWGGGNGYTF. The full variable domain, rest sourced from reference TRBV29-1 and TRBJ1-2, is SAVISQKPSRDICQRGTSLTIQCQVDSQVTMMFWYRQQPGQSLTLIATANQGSEATYESGFVIDKFPISRPNLTFSTLTVSNMSPEDSSIYLCSGMWGGGNGYTFGSGTRLTVV.

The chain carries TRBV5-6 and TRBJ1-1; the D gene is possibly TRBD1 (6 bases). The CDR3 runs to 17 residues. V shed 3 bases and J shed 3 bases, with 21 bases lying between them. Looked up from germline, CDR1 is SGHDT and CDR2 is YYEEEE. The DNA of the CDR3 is TGTGCCAGCAGCTATCAAGGGGCCAGGGGAATGTACACTGAAGCTTTCTTT. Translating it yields CASSYQGARGMYTEAFF.

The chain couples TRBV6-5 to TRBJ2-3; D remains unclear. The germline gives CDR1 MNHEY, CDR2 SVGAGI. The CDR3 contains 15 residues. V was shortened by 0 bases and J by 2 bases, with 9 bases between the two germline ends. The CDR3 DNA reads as TGTGCCAGCAGTTACTCGATTGCTTTCACAGATACGCAGTATTTT. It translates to CASSYSIAFTDTQYF.

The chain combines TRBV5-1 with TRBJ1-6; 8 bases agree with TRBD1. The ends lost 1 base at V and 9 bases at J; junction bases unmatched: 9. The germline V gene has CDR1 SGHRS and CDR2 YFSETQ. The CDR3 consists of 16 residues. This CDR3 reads CASSLSPGQDSSPLHF. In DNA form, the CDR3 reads TGCGCCAGCAGCTTGTCGCCGGGACAGGATTCTTCACCCCTCCACTTT.

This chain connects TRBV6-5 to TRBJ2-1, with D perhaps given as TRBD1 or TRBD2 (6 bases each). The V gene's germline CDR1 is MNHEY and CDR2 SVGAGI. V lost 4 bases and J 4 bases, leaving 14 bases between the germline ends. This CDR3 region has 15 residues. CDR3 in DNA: TGTGCCAGCAGTTTACAGGGACTTACTTACAATGAGCAGTTCTTC. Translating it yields CASSLQGLTYNEQFF.

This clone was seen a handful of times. The CDR3 nucleotides are TGTGCCAGCAGTGAATCTGGAATTACCTACGAGCAGTACTTC. Its translation: CASSESGITYEQYF. The V call is TRBV25-1, the J call TRBJ2-7; unclear D gene. Trimming pared 1 base from V and 2 bases from J, leaving 9 bases between. Germline V gives CDR1 MGHDK, CDR2 SYGVNS. The CDR3 consists of 14 residues.

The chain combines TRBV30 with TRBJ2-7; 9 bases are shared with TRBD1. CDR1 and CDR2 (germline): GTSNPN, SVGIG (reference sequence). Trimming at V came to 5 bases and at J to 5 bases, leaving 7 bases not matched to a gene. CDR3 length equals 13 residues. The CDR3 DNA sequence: TGTGCCTGGGTGAAGACAGGGGGGAACGAGCAGTACTTC. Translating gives CAWVKTGGNEQYF.

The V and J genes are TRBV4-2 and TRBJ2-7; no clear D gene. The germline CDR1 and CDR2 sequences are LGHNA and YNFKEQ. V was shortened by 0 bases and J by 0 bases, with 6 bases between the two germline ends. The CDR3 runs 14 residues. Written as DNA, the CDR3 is TGTGCCAGCAGCCAAGACAGGTTCTCCTACGAGCAGTACTTC. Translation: CASSQDRFSYEQYF.

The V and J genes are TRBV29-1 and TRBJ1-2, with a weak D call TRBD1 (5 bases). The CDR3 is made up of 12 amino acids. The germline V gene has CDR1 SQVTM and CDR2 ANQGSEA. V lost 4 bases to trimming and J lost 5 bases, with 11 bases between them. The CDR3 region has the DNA TGCAGCGTTGTCTCAGGACAATATGGCTACACCTTC. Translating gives CSVVSGQYGYTF.